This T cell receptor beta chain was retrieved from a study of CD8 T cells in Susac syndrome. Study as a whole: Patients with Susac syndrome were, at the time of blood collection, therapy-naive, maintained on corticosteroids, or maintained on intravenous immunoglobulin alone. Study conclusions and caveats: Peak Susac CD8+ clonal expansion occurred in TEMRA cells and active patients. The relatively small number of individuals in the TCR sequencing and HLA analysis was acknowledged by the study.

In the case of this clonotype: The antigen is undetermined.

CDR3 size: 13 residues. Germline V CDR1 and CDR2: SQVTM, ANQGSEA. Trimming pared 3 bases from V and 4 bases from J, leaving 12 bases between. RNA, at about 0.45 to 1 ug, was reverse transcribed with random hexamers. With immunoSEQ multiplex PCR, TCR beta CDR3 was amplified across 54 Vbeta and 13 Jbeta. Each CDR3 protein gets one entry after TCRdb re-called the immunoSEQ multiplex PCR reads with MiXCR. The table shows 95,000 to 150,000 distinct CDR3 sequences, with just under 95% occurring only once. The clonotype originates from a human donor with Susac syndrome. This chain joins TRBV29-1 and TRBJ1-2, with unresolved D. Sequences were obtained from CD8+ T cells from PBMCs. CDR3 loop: CSVEGQDTYGYTF. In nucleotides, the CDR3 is TGCAGCGTTGAGGGCCAAGATACCTATGGCTACACCTTC.